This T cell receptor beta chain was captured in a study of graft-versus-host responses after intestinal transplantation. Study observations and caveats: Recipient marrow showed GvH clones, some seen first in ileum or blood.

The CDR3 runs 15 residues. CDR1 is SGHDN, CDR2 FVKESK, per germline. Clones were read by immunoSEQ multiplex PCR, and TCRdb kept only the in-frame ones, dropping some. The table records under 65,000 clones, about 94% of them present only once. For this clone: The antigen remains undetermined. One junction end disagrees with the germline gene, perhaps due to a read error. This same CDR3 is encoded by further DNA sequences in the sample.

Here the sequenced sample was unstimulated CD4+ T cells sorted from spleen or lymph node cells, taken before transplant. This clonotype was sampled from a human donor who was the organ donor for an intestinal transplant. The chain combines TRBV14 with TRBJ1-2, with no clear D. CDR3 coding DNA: TGTGCCAGCAGCCAAGGAACGGGTTCATTGTATGGTTACACCTTC. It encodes CASSQGTGSLYGYTF.